This T cell receptor beta chain originates from a study of early T cells in non-severe SARS-CoV-2 infection. TCRdb processed the 5' RACE reads anew with MiXCR; each CDR3 protein has one entry. In the table there are some 71,000 distinct CDR3 sequences, roughly an eighth of which are singletons. This clonotype showed up many times. The length of the CDR3 is 14 residues. V was pared by 1 base and J by 2 bases, with 9 bases between. Germline-derived CDR1 and CDR2 are SGHDN and FVKESK. Sequenced material: whole blood. The source is an adult who was a healthcare worker with PCR-confirmed SARS-CoV-2 infection or an uninfected control (not recorded which). V usage is TRBV14 and J usage is TRBJ2-7; D unclear. The DNA of the CDR3 is TGTGCCAGCAGCCAAGGCTTTATACCCTACGAGCAGTACTTC. Its protein product is CASSQGFIPYEQYF.